The 14 T cell receptor beta chains presented below share a single source sample, sequenced in a study of cytomegalovirus exposure and HLA in healthy donors. With 60 Vbeta and 13 Jbeta primers, the PCR was carried out. The table came from immunoSEQ multiplex PCR; TCRdb's copy has only in-frame clones and leaves some out. This sample has some 190,000 clones, with about 79% found just once. The sample consisted of PBMCs. Every receptor here comes from a man younger than 35 in good health and CMV-seronegative.

This sequence joins TRBV15 and TRBJ1-1; TRBD1 agrees at 8 bases. CDR1 is LNHNV, CDR2 YYDKDF, per germline (reference sequence). J gave up 1 base and V 5 bases, and 0 bases lay outside the gene matches. The CDR3 has 13 amino acids. DNA for the CDR3: TGTGCCACCAGCCAGGGGGCGAACACTGAAGCTTTCTTT. Protein sequence: CATSQGANTEAFF.

The chain employs TRBV28 and TRBJ1-4; tentative D call: TRBD1 (5 bases). V was trimmed by 7 bases and J by 5 bases, leaving 5 bases between them. Looked up from germline, CDR1 is MDHEN and CDR2 is SYDVKM. The CDR3 spans 11 residues. This CDR3 is CASTGNEKLFF. The CDR3 nucleotides are TGTGCCAGCACAGGGAATGAAAAACTGTTTTTT.

The chain joins TRBV9 to TRBJ2-2; D gene unclear. Germline CDR1 is SGDLS and CDR2 is YYNGEE. V was trimmed by 0 bases and J by 3 bases, leaving 3 bases between them. The CDR3 extends over 13 amino acids. CDR3 nucleotide sequence: TGTGCCAGCAGCGTAGCGTACACCGGGGAGCTGTTTTTT. Protein product: CASSVAYTGELFF. The full variable domain, with the rest looked up from reference TRBV9 and TRBJ2-2, is DSGVTQTPKHLITATGQRVTLRCSPRSGDLSVYWYQQSLDQGLQFLIQYYNGEERAKGNILERFSAQQFPDLHSELNLSSLELGDSALYFCASSVAYTGELFFGEGSRLTVL.

The gene calls are TRBV5-4 and TRBJ2-3; TRBD1 matches 8 bases. This CDR3 is built from 13 residues. CDR1 and CDR2 (germline): SGHNT, YYREEE (reference sequence). After removal of 5 bases from V and 1 base from J, the junction contained 0 bases not matched to a gene. This CDR3 is CASRDRGTDTQYF. The CDR3 DNA follows: TGTGCCAGCAGGGACAGGGGCACAGATACGCAGTATTTT.

V usage is TRBV7-8 and J usage is TRBJ1-3, with D possibly being TRBD1 (6 bases). V was cut by 4 bases and J by 2 bases, with 18 bases left in between. The CDR3 contains 17 residues. CDR1 is SGHVS, CDR2 FQNEAQ, per germline. This CDR3 reads CASSSRGAGAPGNTIYF. The CDR3 DNA is TGTGCCAGCAGCTCCCGGGGGGCGGGGGCTCCTGGAAACACCATATATTTT.

The gene calls are TRBV5-8 and TRBJ2-7; 7 bases are a match to TRBD2. Trimming took 2 bases from V and 3 from J; bases not matched to a gene: 14. Looked up from germline, CDR1 is SGHTS and CDR2 is YDEGEE. This CDR3 is built from 17 residues. DNA of the CDR3: TGTGCCAGCAGCTTCACAGCGGGACCTGGCGGGCTCTACGAGCAGTACTTC. It is translated as CASSFTAGPGGLYEQYF.

This clone appeared a few times. The genes are TRBV18 and TRBJ1-1; no reliable D call. There are 16 residues in the CDR3. The germline V gene has CDR1 KGHSH and CDR2 LQKENI. Trimming shortened V by 3 bases and J by 1 base, and 15 bases separated the two germline ends. The CDR3 loop reads CASSPRSGRANTEAFF. The CDR3, as DNA: TGTGCCAGCTCACCTCGGAGCGGGAGGGCGAACACTGAAGCTTTCTTT.

The V call is TRBV27, the J call TRBJ1-2; D not resolved. V was trimmed by 5 bases and J by 7 bases, leaving 17 bases between them. The length of the CDR3 is 14 residues. CDR1 and CDR2 from the germline V gene are MNHEY and SMNVEV (reference sequence). The CDR3 sequence: CASSVMPSGPGYTF. As DNA, the CDR3 is TGTGCCAGCAGTGTTATGCCCAGCGGACCTGGCTACACCTTC.

The J gene is TRBJ2-7, the V gene TRBV5-1; a weak D match, TRBD2 (6 bases). CDR1 is SGHRS, CDR2 YFSETQ, per germline. The germline V and J ends were trimmed by 3 bases and 6 bases, with 16 bases remaining between them. This CDR3 comprises 14 residues. The CDR3 region is CASSWARGFGEQYF. CDR3 nucleotides: TGCGCCAGCAGCTGGGCCCGGGGGTTCGGCGAGCAGTACTTC.

The chain carries TRBV2 and TRBJ2-7; TRBD1 aligns across 8 bases. V trimming: 9 bases; J trimming: 4 bases; junction bases outside the gene matches: 20. Germline V CDR1 and CDR2: SNHLY, FYNNEI. The CDR3 is 17 residues long. The CDR3 loop reads CARYRETGQGEGYEQYF. CDR3 DNA sequence: TGTGCCAGGTATAGAGAAACAGGACAGGGAGAGGGTTACGAGCAGTACTTC.

The rearrangement links TRBV5-1 to TRBJ2-3, with 8 bases aligning to TRBD2. V was clipped by 4 bases and J by 2 bases; unmatched bases: 6. Per germline, CDR1 SGHRS and CDR2 YFSETQ. CDR3 size: 15 residues. The CDR3 region has the DNA TGCGCCAGCAGCGGCGGGGGGACCGACACAGATACGCAGTATTTT. Its translation: CASSGGGTDTDTQYF.

The V gene is TRBV28, the J gene TRBJ1-2, with D possibly being TRBD1 (5 bases). V dropped 4 bases and J dropped 5 bases, with 8 bases sitting between them. The germline V gene has CDR1 MDHEN and CDR2 SYDVKM. The CDR3 has 12 residues. The CDR3, as DNA: TGTGCCAGCAGTTCCCAGGGATATGGCTACACCTTC. Amino acids: CASSSQGYGYTF.

The rearrangement uses TRBV11-2 and TRBJ2-7; TRBD1 might be the D (6 bases). The CDR3 covers 12 residues. Germline V gene data show CDR1 as SGHAT and CDR2 as FQNNGV. Trimming took 5 bases from V and 4 from J, leaving 9 bases between them. The CDR3 DNA reads as TGTGCCAGCAGCCGGACAGCTTACGAGCAGTACTTC. Its translation is CASSRTAYEQYF.

This clone showed up just a few times. CDR3 loop: CASSLTTGGYNEQFF. CDR3 DNA sequence: TGTGCCAGCAGCTTGACGACGGGAGGGTACAATGAGCAGTTCTTC. The chain couples TRBV11-3 to TRBJ2-1, with 8 bases lining up with TRBD2. This CDR3 contains 15 residues. Germline trimming cut 3 bases from V and 4 bases from J; bases unmatched to any gene: 5. Germline CDR1 and CDR2: SGHNT and YENEEA.